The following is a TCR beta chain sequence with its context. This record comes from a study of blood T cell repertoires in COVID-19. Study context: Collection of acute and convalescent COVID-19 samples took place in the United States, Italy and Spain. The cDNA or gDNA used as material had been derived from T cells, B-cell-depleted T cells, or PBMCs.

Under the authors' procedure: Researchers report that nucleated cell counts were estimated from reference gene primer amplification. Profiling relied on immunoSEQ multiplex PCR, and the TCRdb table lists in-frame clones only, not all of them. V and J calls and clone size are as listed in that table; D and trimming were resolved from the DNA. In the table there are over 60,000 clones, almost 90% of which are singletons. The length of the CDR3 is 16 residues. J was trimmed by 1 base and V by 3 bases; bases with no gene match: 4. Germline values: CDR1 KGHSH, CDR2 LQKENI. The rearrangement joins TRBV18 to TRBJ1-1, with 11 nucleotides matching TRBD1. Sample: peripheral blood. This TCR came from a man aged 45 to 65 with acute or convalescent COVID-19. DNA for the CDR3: TGTGCCAGCTCACCGTCCGGGACAGGGGGGAACACTGAAGCTTTCTTT. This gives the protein CASSPSGTGGNTEAFF.